These 21 T cell receptor beta chains share one sample of origin, sequenced in a study of T cell changes during pregnancy in multiple sclerosis. Assay used: immunoSEQ multiplex PCR; TCRdb lists only in-frame clones, some missing. Of 65,000 to 80,000 clones listed, approximately 90% are singletons. The specimen comprised peripheral blood, sampled in the third trimester of pregnancy. The origin of the receptors is a female donor with multiple sclerosis, enrolled in a pregnancy study.

The chain joins TRBV5-1 to TRBJ1-6, with 7 bases fitting TRBD1. The germline gives CDR1 SGHRS, CDR2 YFSETQ. The V and J ends lost 3 bases and 7 bases, in that order; junction bases with no gene match: 7. The CDR3 consists of 15 residues. CDR3 protein: CASSSIGTENSPLHF. CDR3 DNA sequence: TGCGCCAGCAGCTCTATCGGGACAGAAAATTCACCCCTCCACTTT.

CDR3 loop: CASDGRYYGYTF. The CDR3, as DNA: TGTGCCAGTGACGGGAGGTACTATGGCTACACCTTC. This sequence joins TRBV19 and TRBJ1-2; no clear D. The CDR3 extends over 12 amino acids. V was clipped by 8 bases and J by 3 bases, with 10 bases between them. Germline V gene sequence: CDR1 LNHDA, CDR2 SQIVND (reference sequence).

V gene TRBV7-2 combines with J gene TRBJ2-3; TRBD2 matches at 7 bases. Germline CDR1 SGHTA, CDR2 FQGNSA. The V gene end was trimmed by 1 base and the J gene end by 2 bases; junction bases not matched to a gene: 3. This CDR3 comprises 15 residues. The CDR3 loop reads CASSLVGGNTDTQYF. CDR3 sequence (DNA): TGTGCCAGCAGCTTAGTCGGGGGGAACACAGATACGCAGTATTTT.

V usage is TRBV7-7 and J usage is TRBJ2-1; 11 bases match TRBD2. With V trimmed by 5 bases and J by 9 bases, 18 bases remained unmatched. Germline lookup yields CDR1 SSHAT and CDR2 FNYEAQ (reference sequence). The length of the CDR3 is 18 residues. This chain's CDR3 is CASSQGLADLGGFGEQFF. CDR3 coding DNA: TGTGCCAGCAGCCAGGGACTAGCGGACCTTGGGGGTTTCGGTGAGCAGTTCTTC.

V gene TRBV7-2 combines with J gene TRBJ2-1; TRBD2 matches 10 bases. CDR3 length: 16 amino acids. Germline V gives CDR1 SGHTA, CDR2 FQGNSA. J gave up 6 bases and V 4 bases, and 9 bases lay outside the gene matches. Written as DNA, the CDR3 is TGTGCCAGCAGCTGGTATCTAGCGGGGGCTAGCAATGAGCAGTTCTTC. Its translation is CASSWYLAGASNEQFF.

This clone was found once. This chain uses TRBV7-6 with TRBJ1-5, with D possibly matching TRBD1 (5 bases). Trimming cost V 5 bases and J 6 bases, with 8 bases left between them. Germline CDR1 and CDR2: SGHVS and FNYEAQ. The CDR3 runs 12 residues. Here the CDR3 DNA reads TGTGCCAGCAGCCCAGGGATTCAGCCCCAGCATTTT. It codes for CASSPGIQPQHF.

V usage is TRBV2 and J usage is TRBJ2-7; maybe TRBD2 (6 bases). Germline assignment: CDR1 SNHLY and CDR2 FYNNEI. V gave up 0 bases and J gave up 4 bases, with 13 bases separating them. The CDR3 contains 15 residues. The CDR3 bases are TGTGCCAGCAGTGAAGCCTCGGGGGAGTCGTACGAGCAGTACTTC. Translating it yields CASSEASGESYEQYF.

V usage is TRBV7-9 and J usage is TRBJ1-3, with 7 bases fitting TRBD1. The CDR3 consists of 16 residues. Trimming removed 7 bases from V and 0 bases from J; junction bases left unmatched: 9. Germline lookup yields CDR1 SEHNR and CDR2 FQNEAQ (reference sequence). CDR3 coding DNA: TGTGCCAGCACCACGACAGGGACTCTCTCTGGAAACACCATATATTTT. Protein sequence: CASTTTGTLSGNTIYF.

The V and J genes are TRBV4-2 and TRBJ2-5; TRBD1 matches 12 bases. Trimming cost V 4 bases and J 4 bases; bases outside gene matches: 7. Germline loops: CDR1 LGHNA, CDR2 YNFKEQ. CDR3 length: 16 residues. The DNA of the CDR3 is TGTGCCAGCAGCCTTACCGGGACAGGGGGCCGAGAGACCCAGTACTTC. Protein sequence: CASSLTGTGGRETQYF.

A single count supports this clone. The chain joins TRBV7-3 to TRBJ2-3, with a tentative D call TRBD1 (5 bases). The CDR3 spans 14 residues. Germline V gene sequence: CDR1 SGHTA, CDR2 FQGTGA. Trimming left V 1 base short and J 3 bases short, with 8 bases between. The CDR3 coding sequence is TGTGCCAGCAGCTTAATGGGGCAGACAGATACGCAGTATTTT. Translating it yields CASSLMGQTDTQYF. Using reference TRBV7-3 and TRBJ2-3 for the parts outside the CDR3, the full variable domain is GAGVSQTPSNKVTEKGKYVELRCDPISGHTALYWYRQSLGQGPEFLIYFQGTGAADDSGLPNDRFFAVRPEGSVSTLKIQRTERGDSAVYLCASSLMGQTDTQYFGPGTRLTVL.

The V call is TRBV2, the J call TRBJ1-1, with no clear D. The germline V gene encodes CDR1 SNHLY and CDR2 FYNNEI. This CDR3 has 13 residues. The V gene lost 6 bases and the J gene lost 1 base, with 9 bases spanning the gap. CDR3 sequence: CASSPTTNTEAFF. Here the CDR3 DNA reads TGTGCCAGCAGCCCAACAACGAACACTGAAGCTTTCTTT. The full variable domain, completed using reference TRBV2 and TRBJ1-1, is EPEVTQTPSHQVTQMGQEVILRCVPISNHLYFYWYRQILGQKVEFLVSFYNNEISEKSEIFDDQFSVERPDGSNFTLKIRSTKLEDSAMYFCASSPTTNTEAFFGQGTRLTVV.

The CDR3 loop reads CASSQDRSRWSVTEAFF. The CDR3 nucleotides are TGCGCCAGCAGCCAAGATAGGAGCCGATGGAGTGTCACTGAAGCTTTCTTT. The chain joins TRBV4-3 to TRBJ1-1; D is undetermined. V was cut by 0 bases and J by 4 bases, with 18 bases left in between. This CDR3 has 17 amino acids. Per germline, CDR1 LGHNA and CDR2 YSLEER.

This chain connects TRBV18 to TRBJ2-1; no reliable D call. Germline V lookup: CDR1 KGHSH, CDR2 LQKENI. This CDR3 is built from 15 residues. V gave up 2 bases and J gave up 5 bases, with 13 bases separating them. CDR3 sequence (DNA): TGTGCCAGCTCACCAGGTCAGGTCGGCGACAATGAGCAGTTCTTC. This gives the protein CASSPGQVGDNEQFF.

This chain joins TRBV30 and TRBJ2-7; 11 positions agree with TRBD1. Germline CDR1 GTSNPN, CDR2 SVGIG (reference sequence). With 5 bases clipped from V and 2 bases from J, the junction kept 5 bases outside the gene matches. There are 14 residues in the CDR3. CDR3 sequence (DNA): TGTGCCTGGGAGCCGGGACAGGGGGCCTACGAGCAGTACTTC. Protein: CAWEPGQGAYEQYF.

The V call is TRBV5-5, the J call TRBJ1-6; no clear D gene. Trimming left V 4 bases short and J 0 bases short, with 14 bases between. CDR1 is SGHKS and CDR2 is YYEKEE in the germline V gene (reference sequence). CDR3 length equals 17 residues. The CDR3 loop reads CASSPDSPSSYNSPLHF. In DNA, the CDR3 is TGTGCCAGCAGCCCGGACTCCCCGAGCTCCTATAATTCACCCCTCCACTTT.

The gene calls are TRBV7-2 and TRBJ1-2; D unresolved. V lost 4 bases and J 6 bases, leaving 12 bases between the germline ends. The length of the CDR3 is 13 residues. Per the germline V gene, CDR1 is SGHTA and CDR2 is FQGNSA. As DNA, the CDR3 is TGTGCCAGCAGCTACTACCTCTTGGATGGCTACACCTTC. Translated, it gives CASSYYLLDGYTF. The full variable domain, rest sourced from reference TRBV7-2 and TRBJ1-2, is GAGVSQSPSNKVTEKGKDVELRCDPISGHTALYWYRQSLGQGLEFLIYFQGNSAPDKSGLPSDRFSAERTGGSVSTLTIQRTQQEDSAVYLCASSYYLLDGYTFGSGTRLTVV.

The V gene is TRBV10-3, the J gene TRBJ1-5; TRBD1 matches 7 bases. V gave up 4 bases and J gave up 7 bases; unmatched junction bases: 13. The CDR3 has 16 residues. The germline gives CDR1 ENHRY, CDR2 SYGVKD. The CDR3 loop reads CAISAGGQGASQPQHF. CDR3 DNA: TGTGCCATCAGTGCAGGGGGTCAAGGGGCCTCGCAGCCCCAGCATTTT.

The chain employs TRBV10-1 and TRBJ1-5; weak D call: TRBD1 (6 bases). V was trimmed by 2 bases and J by 6 bases, leaving 8 bases between them. Looked up from germline, CDR1 is WNHNN and CDR2 is SYGVQD (reference sequence). The CDR3 is 13 amino acids. CDR3 nucleotides: TGCGCCAGCAGTGAGGGGACAAGTCAGCCCCAGCATTTT. This gives the protein CASSEGTSQPQHF.

This chain uses TRBV10-3 with TRBJ2-7, with TRBD2 as a possible D gene (5 bases). The V gene lost 2 bases and the J gene lost 5 bases, with 16 bases spanning the gap. The CDR3 extends over 15 amino acids. Germline V gene sequence: CDR1 ENHRY, CDR2 SYGVKD. CDR3 protein: CAISEGFRGGHEQYF. CDR3 coding DNA: TGTGCCATCAGTGAGGGGTTCCGGGGTGGCCACGAGCAGTACTTC.

The rearrangement joins TRBV11-2 to TRBJ1-1, with D uncertain. Germline V gene sequence: CDR1 SGHAT, CDR2 FQNNGV. The CDR3 has 15 residues. V was trimmed by 4 bases and J by 2 bases, leaving 14 bases between them. CDR3 coding DNA: TGTGCCAGCAGCTGGACCGGGGAGGGTAACACTGAAGCTTTCTTT. The encoded protein is CASSWTGEGNTEAFF.

CDR3 coding DNA: TGTGCCAGCTCACCACCGACAGGGTACAGCACAGATACGCAGTATTTT. Translated: CASSPPTGYSTDTQYF. The rearrangement uses TRBV18 and TRBJ2-3; 7 nucleotides match TRBD1. V lost 0 bases and J lost 0; bases outside the gene matches: 3. The CDR3 totals 16 residues. Germline assignment: CDR1 KGHSH and CDR2 LQKENI. Full variable domain (outside the CDR3, taken from reference TRBV18 and TRBJ2-3): NAGVMQNPRHLVRRRGQEARLRCSPMKGHSHVYWYRQLPEEGLKFMVYLQKENIIDESGMPKERFSAEFPKEGPSILRIQQVVRGDSAAYFCASSPPTGYSTDTQYFGPGTRLTVL.